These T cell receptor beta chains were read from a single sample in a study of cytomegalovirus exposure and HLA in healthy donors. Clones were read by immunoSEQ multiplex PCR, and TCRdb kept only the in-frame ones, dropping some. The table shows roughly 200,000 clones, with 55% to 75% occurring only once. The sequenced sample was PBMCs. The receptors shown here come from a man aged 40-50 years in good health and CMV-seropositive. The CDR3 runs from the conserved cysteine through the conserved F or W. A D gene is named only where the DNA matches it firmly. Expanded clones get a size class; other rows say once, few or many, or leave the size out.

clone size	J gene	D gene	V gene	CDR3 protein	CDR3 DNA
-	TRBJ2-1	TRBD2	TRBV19	CASSISGGATRRVNEQFF	TGTGCCAGTAGTATTAGCGGGGGGGCTACTAGGCGGGTTAATGAGCAGTTCTTC
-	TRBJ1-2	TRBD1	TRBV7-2	CASSYSGGGYTF	TGTGCCAGCAGCTACTCAGGGGGCGGCTACACCTTC
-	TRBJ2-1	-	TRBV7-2	CASSSLGRSLGDEQFF	TGTGCCAGCAGCTCTTTGGGCAGGTCCCTCGGTGATGAGCAGTTCTTC
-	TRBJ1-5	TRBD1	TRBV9	CASSVVDRGPPTPQHF	TGTGCCAGCAGCGTAGTAGACAGGGGACCTCCAACGCCCCAGCATTTT
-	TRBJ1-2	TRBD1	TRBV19	CASSIPGQGGYGYTF	TGTGCCAGTAGTATCCCGGGACAGGGAGGCTATGGCTACACCTTC
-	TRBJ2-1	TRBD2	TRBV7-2	CASSPLSGGAYNEQFF	TGTGCCAGCAGCCCCCTTAGCGGGGGGGCCTACAATGAGCAGTTCTTC
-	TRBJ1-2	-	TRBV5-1	CASSPWAGATYGYTF	TGCGCCAGCAGCCCCTGGGCAGGGGCGACCTATGGCTACACCTTC
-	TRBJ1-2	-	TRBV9	CASSVGGGGSYGYTF	TGTGCCAGCAGCGTAGGAGGGGGGGGGAGCTATGGCTACACCTTC
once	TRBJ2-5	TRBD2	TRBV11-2	CASSRDGGRETQYF	TGTGCCAGCAGTCGCGACGGGGGGAGGGAGACCCAGTACTTC
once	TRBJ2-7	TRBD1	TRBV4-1	CASSQTLGQGYEQYF	TGCGCCAGCAGCCAAACCTTAGGACAGGGCTACGAGCAGTACTTC
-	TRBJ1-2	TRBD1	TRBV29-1	CSVLGGSMDGYTF	TGCAGCGTGCTAGGGGGCAGCATGGATGGCTACACCTTC
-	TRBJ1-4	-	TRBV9	CASSATGFEKLFF	TGTGCCAGCAGCGCGACAGGTTTTGAAAAACTGTTTTTT
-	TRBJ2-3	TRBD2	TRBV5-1	CASSPGLAGGPGDTQYF	TGCGCCAGCAGCCCGGGACTAGCGGGGGGGCCGGGGGATACGCAGTATTTT
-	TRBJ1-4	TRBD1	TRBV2	CASTAGGRTNEKLFF	TGTGCCAGCACCGCAGGGGGCAGAACGAATGAAAAACTGTTTTTT